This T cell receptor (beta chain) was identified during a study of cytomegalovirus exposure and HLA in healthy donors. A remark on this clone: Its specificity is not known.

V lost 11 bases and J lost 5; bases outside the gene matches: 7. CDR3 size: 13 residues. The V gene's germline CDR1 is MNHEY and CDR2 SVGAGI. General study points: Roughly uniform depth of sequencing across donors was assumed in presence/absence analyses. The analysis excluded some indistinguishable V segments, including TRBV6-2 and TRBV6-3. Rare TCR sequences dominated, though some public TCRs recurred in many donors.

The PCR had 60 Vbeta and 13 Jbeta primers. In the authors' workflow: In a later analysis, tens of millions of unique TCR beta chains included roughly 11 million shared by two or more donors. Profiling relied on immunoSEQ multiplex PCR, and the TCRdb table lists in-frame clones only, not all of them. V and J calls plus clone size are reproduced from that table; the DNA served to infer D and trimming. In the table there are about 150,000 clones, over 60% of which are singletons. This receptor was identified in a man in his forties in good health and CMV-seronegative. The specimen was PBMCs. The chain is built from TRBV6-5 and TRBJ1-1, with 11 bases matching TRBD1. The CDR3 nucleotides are TGTGCCTCCCTCCGGGACAGGGGGACTGAAGCTTTCTTT. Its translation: CASLRDRGTEAFF.